Following are 28 T cell receptor beta chains from one sample sequenced in a study of PD-1 blockade in mismatch repair-deficient tumors. Here immunoSEQ multiplex PCR was the method, and the copy in TCRdb shows in-frame clones only, minus some. Altogether some 100,000 clones are present, 82% being singletons, with the ten largest covering around 5.8%. The material sequenced was peripheral blood, taken approximately 8 months after starting pembrolizumab. All receptors derive from an adult with mismatch repair-deficient cancer.

This chain links TRBV7-2 with TRBJ2-1; 10 bases agree with TRBD2. This CDR3 contains 19 residues. CDR1 and CDR2 from the germline V gene are SGHTA and FQGNSA. Germline trimming cut 0 bases from V and 7 bases from J; bases unmatched to any gene: 15. CDR3 DNA: TGTGCCAGCAGCTTAGCGGCGAGGGTGCTAGCGGGAGTGGGGAATGAGCAGTTCTTC. This sequence encodes CASSLAARVLAGVGNEQFF.

The V call is TRBV5-6, the J call TRBJ1-1, with D possibly TRBD1 on 6 matching bases. Germline CDR1 reads SGHDT; CDR2 reads YYEEEE. This CDR3 has 13 amino acids. V shed 5 bases and J shed 5 bases, with 13 bases lying between them. The DNA for the CDR3 is TGTGCCAGCAGGTGGGGGGCTCGGACTGAAGCTTTCTTT. As protein: CASRWGARTEAFF. The full variable domain, rest sourced from reference TRBV5-6 and TRBJ1-1, is DAGVTQSPTHLIKTRGQQVTLRCSPKSGHDTVSWYQQALGQGPQFIFQYYEEEERQRGNFPDRFSGHQFPNYSSELNVNALLLGDSALYLCASRWGARTEAFFGQGTRLTVV.

The V gene is TRBV18, the J gene TRBJ2-7; TRBD2 is a possible D gene (6 bases). Trimming cost V 3 bases and J 1 base, with 13 bases left between them. This CDR3 is built from 15 residues. Germline CDR1 and CDR2: KGHSH and LQKENI. For the CDR3, the DNA is TGTGCCAGCTCACCGCGGGACGCCGGATCCTACGAGCAGTACTTC. Translating it yields CASSPRDAGSYEQYF.

CDR3: CASSHGTSANNEQFF. The DNA of the CDR3 is TGCGCCAGCAGCCACGGGACTAGCGCCAACAATGAGCAGTTCTTC. This chain joins TRBV5-1 and TRBJ2-1; 10 bases map to TRBD2. V was pared by 4 bases and J by 5 bases, with 6 bases of the junction left unmatched. Looked up from germline, CDR1 is SGHRS and CDR2 is YFSETQ. The CDR3 has 15 amino acids. Together with reference TRBV5-1 and TRBJ2-1, the CDR3 gives the full variable domain: KAGVTQTPRYLIKTRGQQVTLSCSPISGHRSVSWYQQTPGQGLQFLFEYFSETQRNKGNFPGRFSGRQFSNSRSEMNVSTLELGDSALYLCASSHGTSANNEQFFGPGTRLTVL.

The chain recombines TRBV27 with TRBJ2-3; weak D call: TRBD1 (6 bases). The germline V and J ends were trimmed by 2 bases and 2 bases, with 11 bases remaining between them. This CDR3 region has 15 residues. Looked up from germline, CDR1 is MNHEY and CDR2 is SMNVEV (reference sequence). CDR3 sequence: CASSLQGLLTDTQYF. The DNA for the CDR3 is TGTGCCAGCAGTTTACAGGGGCTCCTCACAGATACGCAGTATTTT.

The chain links TRBV9 to TRBJ2-4, with D unclear. The V end was cut by 0 bases, the J end by 4 bases, with 11 bases between. The length of the CDR3 is 15 residues. Germline values: CDR1 SGDLS, CDR2 YYNGEE. In DNA, the CDR3 is TGTGCCAGCAGCGTAGGGGGTGACGGGAAAAACATTCAGTACTTC. Protein: CASSVGGDGKNIQYF.

This CDR3 is CASTRQTSRDTEAFF. CDR3 in DNA: TGTGCCAGCACCCGACAGACCTCAAGGGACACTGAAGCTTTCTTT. This chain links TRBV11-2 with TRBJ1-1; a possible D gene is TRBD1 (5 bases). Germline V lookup: CDR1 SGHAT, CDR2 FQNNGV. The V gene lost 7 bases and the J gene lost 3 bases, with 18 bases spanning the gap. The CDR3 contains 15 residues.

The chain recombines TRBV6-1 with TRBJ1-1; D call uncertain. Per the germline V gene, CDR1 is MNHNS and CDR2 is SASEGT. The ends were cut back, 3 bases at V and 6 bases at J, with 8 bases in the middle. This CDR3 is 12 amino acids long. CDR3 in amino acids: CASSDPRAEAFF. The CDR3 nucleotides read TGTGCCAGCAGTGACCCCCGGGCTGAAGCTTTCTTT.

The rearrangement links TRBV7-3 to TRBJ2-7; 8 bases match TRBD2. The CDR3 length is 16 residues. Germline V gene sequence: CDR1 SGHTA, CDR2 FQGTGA. Trimming removed 4 bases from V and 2 bases from J; junction bases left unmatched: 10. The CDR3 coding sequence is TGTGCCAGCAGCTGGTTTGGCGGGAGGACTCCCTACGAGCAGTACTTC. As protein: CASSWFGGRTPYEQYF. Full variable domain (outside the CDR3, taken from reference TRBV7-3 and TRBJ2-7): GAGVSQTPSNKVTEKGKYVELRCDPISGHTALYWYRQSLGQGPEFLIYFQGTGAADDSGLPNDRFFAVRPEGSVSTLKIQRTERGDSAVYLCASSWFGGRTPYEQYFGPGTRLTVT.

Here the CDR3 DNA reads TGTGCCAGTAGTCCTCTTAACTATGGCTACACCTTC. Translating gives CASSPLNYGYTF. This sequence joins TRBV19 and TRBJ1-2; D unclear. The V gene lost 5 bases and the J gene lost 1 base, with 5 bases spanning the gap. This CDR3 is built from 12 residues. Germline V gene lookup returns CDR1 LNHDA and CDR2 SQIVND (reference sequence).

This clone was observed once. The V call is TRBV11-2, the J call TRBJ2-1, with a possible D match to TRBD2 (5 bases). CDR3 length: 13 amino acids. CDR1 and CDR2 (germline): SGHAT, FQNNGV. The V end was cut by 5 bases, the J end by 1 base, with 6 bases between. The CDR3 sequence: CASSPGSYNEQFF. The CDR3 DNA reads TGTGCCAGCAGCCCGGGATCCTACAATGAGCAGTTCTTC.

The V gene is TRBV27, the J gene TRBJ2-5; D might be TRBD1 or TRBD2, each matching 5 bases. In germline, CDR1 is MNHEY, CDR2 SMNVEV (reference sequence). Trimming pared 0 bases from V and 5 bases from J, leaving 10 bases between. The CDR3 consists of 14 residues. The CDR3 DNA follows: TGTGCCAGCAGTTTATCTGGGGGTCGGGAGACCCAGTACTTC. This encodes CASSLSGGRETQYF.

The rearrangement uses TRBV6-6 and TRBJ2-7; 8 bases match TRBD2. J gave up 3 bases and V 6 bases, and 7 bases lay outside the gene matches. Per the germline V gene, CDR1 is MNHNY and CDR2 is SVGAGI (reference sequence). The CDR3 runs 14 residues. The chain's CDR3 is CASSIGGGFYEQYF. CDR3 in DNA: TGTGCCAGCAGCATCGGGGGGGGCTTCTACGAGCAGTACTTC.

The rearrangement uses TRBV28 and TRBJ1-5; D is ambiguous. This CDR3 has 14 amino acids. Looked up from germline, CDR1 is MDHEN and CDR2 is SYDVKM. Trimming left V 5 bases short and J 2 bases short, with 10 bases between. The CDR3 spells CASSQLWGNQPQHF. The CDR3 coding sequence is TGTGCCAGCAGTCAACTGTGGGGCAATCAGCCCCAGCATTTT.

The rearrangement uses TRBV19 and TRBJ2-1; TRBD1 might be the D (6 bases). In germline, CDR1 is LNHDA, CDR2 SQIVND (reference sequence). The V end lost 4 bases, the J end lost 2 bases, and 18 bases lay between the germline ends. The CDR3 is made up of 17 amino acids. CDR3 sequence: CASSTSRQVKTYNEQFF. The CDR3 region has the DNA TGTGCCAGTAGTACCTCTAGACAGGTAAAAACCTACAATGAGCAGTTCTTC.

The chain recombines TRBV4-1 with TRBJ2-1, with 9 bases fitting TRBD2. Germline values: CDR1 MGHRA, CDR2 YSYEKL. CDR3 size: 16 residues. J was trimmed by 5 bases and V by 1 base; bases with no gene match: 6. The CDR3: CASSQVSGLAHNEQFF. CDR3 coding DNA: TGCGCCAGCAGCCAAGTGTCAGGACTAGCGCACAATGAGCAGTTCTTC.

The V call is TRBV18, the J call TRBJ2-5; either TRBD1 or TRBD2 may supply D (5 bases each). With 5 bases removed from V and 3 bases from J, the gap between germline ends came to 25 bases. This CDR3 region has 18 residues. CDR1 and CDR2 from the germline V gene are KGHSH and LQKENI. The CDR3 region has the DNA TGTGCCAGCTCAAAGGGGAGCCCCAGGGCTTCGGAGGAAGAGACCCAGTACTTC. This codes for CASSKGSPRASEEETQYF.

The genes are TRBV25-1 and TRBJ1-2; 10 bases are shared with TRBD1. The V segment lost 5 bases and the J segment 8 bases; nucleotides outside the gene matches: 11. The CDR3 spans 15 residues. Germline V gene lookup returns CDR1 MGHDK and CDR2 SYGVNS. This CDR3 is CASSKAPDRGDGYTF. The DNA of the CDR3 is TGTGCCAGCAGTAAAGCCCCGGACAGGGGGGACGGCTACACCTTC.

The chain joins TRBV10-3 to TRBJ1-2; TRBD1 matches at 7 bases. J lost 2 bases, V lost 4 bases, and 7 bases had no gene match. Germline V gene sequence: CDR1 ENHRY, CDR2 SYGVKD. CDR3 length: 15 residues. The CDR3: CAISADRRENYGYTF. CDR3 in DNA: TGTGCCATCAGTGCGGACAGGCGAGAAAACTATGGCTACACCTTC.

This chain joins TRBV5-1 and TRBJ1-4, with 7 positions matching TRBD1. Germline CDR1 is SGHRS and CDR2 is YFSETQ. This CDR3 contains 17 residues. V trimming: 4 bases; J trimming: 4 bases; junction bases outside the gene matches: 13. The CDR3, as DNA: TGCGCCAGCAGCCACGGGACAGACTTTTTCGGTAATGAAAAACTGTTTTTT. Translated, it gives CASSHGTDFFGNEKLFF.

The chain joins TRBV5-1 to TRBJ1-3; 8 positions match TRBD1. The germline V gene has CDR1 SGHRS and CDR2 YFSETQ. The CDR3 extends over 14 amino acids. The trim removed 4 bases at V and 2 bases at J, leaving 2 bases unmatched. The CDR3 coding sequence is TGCGCCAGCAGCAGGGGACAGGCTGGAAACACCATATATTTT. Its protein is CASSRGQAGNTIYF.

This clone has more than one count but fewer than ten. The genes are TRBV7-9 and TRBJ2-7; no clear D gene. The CDR3 length is 13 residues. Trimming cost V 1 base and J 1 base, with 5 bases left between them. Germline-derived CDR1 and CDR2 are SEHNR and FQNEAQ (reference sequence). CDR3 bases: TGTGCCAGCAGCTTAGTTTGGTCCTACGAGCAGTACTTC. Its protein product is CASSLVWSYEQYF.

The DNA for the CDR3 is TGTGCCAGCAGCTTAGCTTGGTCGTCAGGACAGCCCCAGCATTTT. Its protein is CASSLAWSSGQPQHF. V and J are TRBV11-2 and TRBJ1-5, with unresolved D. V lost 1 base and J 7 bases, leaving 14 bases between the germline ends. Germline CDR1 SGHAT, CDR2 FQNNGV. The CDR3 spans 15 residues.

This clone was seen only once. CDR3 loop: CASSLYGGTREQYF. In nucleotides, the CDR3 is TGTGCCAGCAGCTTATATGGGGGTACGAGAGAGCAGTACTTC. The V call is TRBV7-3, the J call TRBJ2-7; perhaps D is TRBD1 or TRBD2 (5 bases each). This CDR3 has 14 residues. Trimming removed 2 bases at V and 7 bases at J, with 15 bases between. Germline V gives CDR1 SGHTA, CDR2 FQGTGA.

This sequence joins TRBV29-1 and TRBJ1-2; the match to TRBD1 covers 7 bases. This CDR3 spans 15 amino acids. The V segment lost 3 bases and the J segment 7 bases; nucleotides outside the gene matches: 14. The V gene's germline CDR1 is SQVTM and CDR2 ANQGSEA. This CDR3 reads CSVERGSDRAAGYTF. The DNA for the CDR3 is TGCAGCGTTGAGCGAGGATCCGACAGGGCGGCTGGCTACACCTTC.

This clone was found a few times. The rearrangement uses TRBV29-1 and TRBJ1-2; 8 bases are a match to TRBD1. Trimming cost V 6 bases and J 10 bases; bases outside gene matches: 7. This CDR3 spans 11 amino acids. Per the germline V gene, CDR1 is SQVTM and CDR2 is ANQGSEA. CDR3 bases: TGCAGCGTAGGGCAGGGGGCCGACTACACCTTC. Its translation is CSVGQGADYTF.

The chain is built from TRBV2 and TRBJ2-5; 13 bases are a match to TRBD2. CDR1 is SNHLY and CDR2 is FYNNEI in the germline V gene. V was clipped by 4 bases and J by 5 bases; unmatched bases: 4. The CDR3 is 15 amino acids. The CDR3: CASSGLAGGGETQYF. CDR3 coding DNA: TGTGCCAGCAGTGGACTAGCGGGAGGAGGTGAGACCCAGTACTTC. Using reference TRBV2 and TRBJ2-5 for the parts outside the CDR3, the full variable domain is EPEVTQTPSHQVTQMGQEVILRCVPISNHLYFYWYRQILGQKVEFLVSFYNNEISEKSEIFDDQFSVERPDGSNFTLKIRSTKLEDSAMYFCASSGLAGGGETQYFGPGTRLLVL.

The chain recombines TRBV16 with TRBJ2-1; 7 nucleotides agree with TRBD2. Germline V lookup: CDR1 KGHSY, CDR2 FQNENV. After removal of 1 base from V and 8 bases from J, the junction contained 8 bases not matched to a gene. This CDR3 region has 15 residues. CDR3 protein: CASSQYGGRGDEQFF. In nucleotides, the CDR3 is TGTGCCAGCAGCCAATATGGCGGGAGAGGGGATGAGCAGTTCTTC.